Reported below is one T cell receptor beta chain. It has no known antigen specificity. Base qualities are not at hand, and no much larger clone is one base apart. The CDR3 regions of human TCRbeta chains were analyzed by immunosequencing. The authors' analysis ran thus. TCRs in the repertoires were compared against a reference library of SARS-CoV-2-specific TCRs that had been generated with the MIRA antigen-specificity platform. Breadth was defined as the fraction of unique TCRs that were SARS-CoV-2-associated. Depth was defined as the fraction of total T cells that were SARS-CoV-2-associated. Using the MIRA data, each spike-specific TCR was mapped to the spike region that the TCR reacts to and placed in a CD4 or CD8 class. Log10-transformed breadth and depth values were compared by one-way ANOVA with Sidak's multiple comparisons tests. This immuneACCESS table, as held by TCRdb, lists in-frame sequences with V and J called but not all clones. Of the missing ones, under half trace to an unresolved V gene in checked studies; the others have no known cause. Clone size and the V and J calls come from that table; the DNA yielded D and trimming. The sample table records tens of thousands of clones; around 90% of these occur just once. The leading ten clones occupy more than 4% of the sample.

CDR1 is given as LGHDT and CDR2 as YNNKEL, both from the germline V gene (reference sequence). V sheds 4 bases and J sheds 0 bases, leaving 11 bases between their ends. The cysteine opens and the phenylalanine closes a CDR3 of 15 amino acids. Left in the record is the CDR3 DNA by itself, 45 bases read in frame from the first base. What this sample's time point label stands for: baseline before first vaccination. Vaccinee samples came from UK trials COV001 and COV002, including a single-blind randomized controlled phase 2/3 trial of AZD1222 (ChAdOx1 nCoV-19) in healthy adults. Trial participant PBMC samples were collected at day 0 and day 28 after the second dose for TCRbeta chain sequencing. This record comes from a study of T cell responses to AZD1222 COVID-19 vaccine (dated by TCRdb to about 2021). Broadly, across the study: AZD1222 recipients with second doses at about 4 weeks or about 12 weeks were pooled, because spike-specific TCR depth and breadth did not differ between schedules. A total of approximately 240 trial participants underwent TCR sequencing, of whom about 200 had received two doses of AZD1222 and around 26 had received two doses of the MenACWY control vaccine. Trial participants were enrolled by age into 18-55, 56-69 and 70-plus year subgroups, with roughly 160, 29 and 62 TCR-sequenced participants respectively. What the work shows at the level of the full study, not this receptor alone: Participants were mostly white British, with more females than males. The authors suggested clonal diversity may have been underestimated. Conclusions about previously exposed vaccinees were limited because only six AZD1222 recipients were SARS-CoV-2 seropositive at baseline. The vaccine-associated CD4 TCRs covered the entire spike protein, and the dominant responses fell in regions 160-218 and 743-854. Because no day 14 peak-response samples were available, repertoires were characterized only after the peak T cell response. After two AZD1222 doses, both the breadth and the depth of spike-specific TCRs were significantly higher than at day 0 and than in MenACWY recipients. The 56-69-year group was small, and its depth increase did not reach significance, likely because of low power. Reportedly, almost half of the unique spike-specific TCRs recognized epitopes lying outside the regions that are mutated in the B.1.351 and B.1.1.7 variants.

The rearranged segments are TRBV3-1 (or the pseudogene TRBV3-2) and TRBJ2-3; matching of 6 bases hints at TRBD2 as the D gene. The specimen comprised peripheral blood, sampled on day 0 of AZD1222 vaccination. This clonotype was sampled from an adult in good health. The CDR3 region: CASSLLATSTDTQYF. The DNA reads as follows: TGTGCCAGCAGCCTTCTAGCGACTAGCACAGATACGCAGTATTTT.